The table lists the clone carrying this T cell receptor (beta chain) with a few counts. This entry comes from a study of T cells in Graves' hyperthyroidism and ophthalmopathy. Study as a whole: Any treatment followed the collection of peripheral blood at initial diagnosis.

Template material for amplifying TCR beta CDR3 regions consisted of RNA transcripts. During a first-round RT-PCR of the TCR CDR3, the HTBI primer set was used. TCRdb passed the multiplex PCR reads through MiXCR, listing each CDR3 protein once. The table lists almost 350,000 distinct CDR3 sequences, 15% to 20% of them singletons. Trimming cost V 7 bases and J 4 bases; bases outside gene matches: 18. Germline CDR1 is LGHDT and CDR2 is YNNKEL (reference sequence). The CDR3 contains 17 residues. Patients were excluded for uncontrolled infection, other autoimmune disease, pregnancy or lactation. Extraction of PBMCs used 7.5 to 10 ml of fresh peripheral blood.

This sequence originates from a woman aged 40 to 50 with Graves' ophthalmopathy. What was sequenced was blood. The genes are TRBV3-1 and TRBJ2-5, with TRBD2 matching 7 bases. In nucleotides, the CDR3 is TGTGCCAGCAACCCCGGGCGGGGGACCCTGCCACGAGAGACCCAGTACTTC. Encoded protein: CASNPGRGTLPRETQYF.